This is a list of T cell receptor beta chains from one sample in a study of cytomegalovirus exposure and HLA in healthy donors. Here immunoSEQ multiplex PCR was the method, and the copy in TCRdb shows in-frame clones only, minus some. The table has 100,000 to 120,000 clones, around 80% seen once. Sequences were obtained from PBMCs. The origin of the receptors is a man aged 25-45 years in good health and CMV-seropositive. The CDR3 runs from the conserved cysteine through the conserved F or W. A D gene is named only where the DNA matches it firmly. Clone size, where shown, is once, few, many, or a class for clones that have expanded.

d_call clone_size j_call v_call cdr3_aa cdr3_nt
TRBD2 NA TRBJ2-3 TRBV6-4 CASSDSGGSGTDTQYF TGTGCCAGCAGTGATAGCGGGGGGTCTGGCACAGATACGCAGTATTTT
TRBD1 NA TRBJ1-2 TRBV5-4 CASSLQTGVYGYTF TGTGCCAGCAGCTTGCAGACAGGGGTCTATGGCTACACCTTC
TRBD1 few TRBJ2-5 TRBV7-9 CASSLGTGWQETQYF TGTGCCAGCAGCTTAGGGACAGGGTGGCAAGAGACCCAGTACTTC
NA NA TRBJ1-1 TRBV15 CATSRDPGGGREDTEAFF TGTGCCACCAGCAGAGACCCCGGGGGGGGGCGGGAGGACACTGAAGCTTTCTTT
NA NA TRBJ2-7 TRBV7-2 CASSLAGAYEQYF TGTGCCAGCAGCTTAGCAGGGGCCTACGAGCAGTACTTC
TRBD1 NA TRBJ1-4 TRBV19 CASRPDRGGREKLFF TGTGCCAGTCGACCCGACAGGGGCGGTCGCGAAAAACTGTTTTTT
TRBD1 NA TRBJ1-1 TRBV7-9 CASSLTGDAFF TGTGCCAGCAGCCTGACAGGGGACGCTTTCTTT
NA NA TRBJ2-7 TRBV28 CASSLSSYEQYF TGTGCCAGCAGTTTGAGCTCCTACGAGCAGTACTTC
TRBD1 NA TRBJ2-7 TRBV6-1 CASRSWTGSFAEQYF TGTGCCAGCAGATCATGGACAGGGTCGTTTGCCGAGCAGTACTTC
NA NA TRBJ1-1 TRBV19 CASSIDRTFTEAFF TGTGCCAGTAGTATAGATCGAACTTTCACTGAAGCTTTCTTT
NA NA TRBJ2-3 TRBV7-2 CASSLRFRGSTDTQYF TGTGCCAGCAGCTTAAGGTTTAGGGGGAGCACAGATACGCAGTATTTT
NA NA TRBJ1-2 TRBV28 CASSSGGRRGYTF TGTGCCAGCAGTTCAGGAGGAAGGAGGGGCTACACCTTC
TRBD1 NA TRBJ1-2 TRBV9 CASSGDSSYGYTF TGTGCCAGCAGCGGGGACAGTTCCTATGGCTACACCTTC
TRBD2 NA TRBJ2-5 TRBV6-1 CASRRLAWETQYF TGTGCCAGCAGACGACTAGCTTGGGAGACCCAGTACTTC
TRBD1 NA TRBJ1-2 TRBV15 CAASGLQGDYGYTF TGTGCCGCCAGCGGATTGCAGGGGGACTATGGCTACACCTTC
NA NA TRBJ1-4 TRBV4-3 CASSPKGLGAGAEKLFF TGCGCCAGCAGCCCCAAAGGGTTGGGCGCGGGAGCAGAAAAACTGTTTTTT
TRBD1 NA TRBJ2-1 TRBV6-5 CASSSGTGHYNEQFF TGTGCCAGCAGTTCCGGGACAGGTCACTACAATGAGCAGTTCTTC
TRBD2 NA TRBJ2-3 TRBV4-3 CASSESSGGASQYF TGCGCCAGCAGCGAAAGTAGCGGGGGGGCCTCACAGTATTTT
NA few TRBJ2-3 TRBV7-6 CASSLGSTGRRTDTQYF TGTGCCAGCAGCTTAGGGTCGACAGGTCGACGCACAGATACGCAGTATTTT
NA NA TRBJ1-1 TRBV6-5 CASSYSKAGNTEAFF TGTGCCAGCAGTTACTCGAAAGCCGGGAACACTGAAGCTTTCTTT
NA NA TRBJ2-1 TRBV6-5 CASSSGGPYNEQFF TGTGCCAGCAGTTCAGGAGGGCCCTACAATGAGCAGTTCTTC
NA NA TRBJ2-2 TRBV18 CASSLGTGELFF TGTGCCAGCTCACTCGGTACCGGGGAGCTGTTTTTT
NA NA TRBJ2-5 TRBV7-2 CASSLDRTEETQYF TGTGCCAGCAGCTTAGATCGGACAGAAGAGACCCAGTACTTC
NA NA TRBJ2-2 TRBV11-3 CASSPRGGDLDTGELFF TGTGCCAGCAGCCCAAGGGGGGGGGATTTGGACACCGGGGAGCTGTTTTTT
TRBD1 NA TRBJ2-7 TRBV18 CASSPVPRTGGDEQYF TGTGCCAGCTCACCAGTGCCTCGGACAGGGGGCGACGAGCAGTACTTC
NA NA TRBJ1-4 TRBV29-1 CSVLSHLNEKLFF TGCAGCGTTCTCAGTCACCTTAATGAAAAACTGTTTTTT
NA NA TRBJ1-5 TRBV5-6 CASSFRGGRGQPQHF TGTGCCAGCAGCTTCCGCGGAGGGAGAGGCCAGCCCCAGCATTTT
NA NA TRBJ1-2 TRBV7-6 CASSFPGRDGYTF TGTGCCAGCAGCTTTCCGGGGAGAGATGGCTACACCTTC
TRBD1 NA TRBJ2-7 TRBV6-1 CASSELDRAEYEQYF TGTGCCAGCAGTGAACTGGACAGGGCAGAGTACGAGCAGTACTTC
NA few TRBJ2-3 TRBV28 CASREGTSTDTQYF TGTGCCAGCAGGGAGGGTACATCCACAGATACGCAGTATTTT
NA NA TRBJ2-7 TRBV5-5 CASSSRQSSYEQYF TGTGCCAGCAGCTCCCGACAGAGCTCCTACGAGCAGTACTTC
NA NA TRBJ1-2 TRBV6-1 CAGWGPPNYGYTF TGTGCGGGGTGGGGGCCTCCTAACTATGGCTACACCTTC
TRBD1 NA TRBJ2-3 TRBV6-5 CASRRTGGLTDTQYF TGTGCCAGCAGAAGGACAGGGGGCCTCACAGATACGCAGTATTTT
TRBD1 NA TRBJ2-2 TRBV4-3 CASSQDRQGGNTGELFF TGCGCCAGCAGCCAAGATCGACAGGGGGGGAACACCGGGGAGCTGTTTTTT
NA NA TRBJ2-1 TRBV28 CASSREAYNEQFF TGTGCCAGCAGTCGCGAGGCCTACAATGAGCAGTTCTTC
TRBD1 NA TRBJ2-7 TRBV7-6 CASSPGPHRGLDYEQYF TGTGCCAGCAGCCCCGGTCCCCACAGGGGCCTGGACTACGAGCAGTACTTC
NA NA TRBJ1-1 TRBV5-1 CASSGGRGISTEAFF TGCGCCAGCAGCGGGGGCAGGGGAATTAGCACTGAAGCTTTCTTT
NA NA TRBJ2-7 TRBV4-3 CASSQVGDSYEQYF TGCGCCAGCAGCCAAGTCGGGGACTCCTACGAGCAGTACTTC
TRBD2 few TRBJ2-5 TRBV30 CAWRSSGGPETQYF TGTGCCTGGAGGTCTAGCGGGGGGCCAGAGACCCAGTACTTC
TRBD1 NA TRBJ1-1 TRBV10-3 CATAPDRGRGNTEAFF TGTGCCACCGCACCTGACAGGGGGCGAGGGAACACTGAAGCTTTCTTT
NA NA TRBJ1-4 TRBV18 CASSPGGGVGEKLFF TGTGCCAGCTCACCAGGCGGCGGGGTAGGAGAAAAACTGTTTTTT
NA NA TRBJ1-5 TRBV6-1 CASRQLHNQPQHF TGTGCCAGCAGACAGTTGCACAATCAGCCCCAGCATTTT
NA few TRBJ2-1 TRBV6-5 CASSYSEDNEQFF TGTGCCAGCAGTTACTCGGAGGACAATGAGCAGTTCTTC
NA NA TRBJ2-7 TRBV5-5 CASSPGHYEQYF TGTGCCAGCAGCCCGGGACACTACGAGCAGTACTTC
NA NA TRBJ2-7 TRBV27 CASSLSPNEQYF TGTGCCAGCAGTTTATCCCCTAACGAGCAGTACTTC
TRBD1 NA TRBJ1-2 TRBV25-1 CASNRGDYGYTF TGTGCCAGCAACAGGGGTGACTATGGCTACACCTTC
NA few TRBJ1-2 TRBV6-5 CASSYTGGGYGYTF TGTGCCAGCAGTTACACCGGGGGGGGGTATGGCTACACCTTC
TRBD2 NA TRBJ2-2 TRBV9 CASSTVAGGIMGGELFF TGTGCCAGCAGCACCGTAGCGGGGGGGATAATGGGCGGGGAGCTGTTTTTT
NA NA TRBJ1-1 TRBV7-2 CASSRGGGVAEAFF TGTGCCAGCAGCCGGGGTGGAGGGGTGGCTGAAGCTTTCTTT
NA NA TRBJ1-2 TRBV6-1 CASSEFARGTYGYTF TGTGCCAGCAGTGAATTCGCCAGGGGCACTTATGGCTACACCTTC
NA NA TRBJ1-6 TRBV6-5 CASSYRQHNSPLHF TGTGCCAGCAGTTACCGACAGCATAATTCACCCCTCCACTTT
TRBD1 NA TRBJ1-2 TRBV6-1 CASLPGQGGGYTF TGTGCCAGTCTTCCGGGACAGGGGGGAGGCTACACCTTC
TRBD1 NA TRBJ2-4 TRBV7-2 CASSSRGSAKNIQYF TGTGCCAGCAGCTCCAGGGGGAGTGCCAAAAACATTCAGTACTTC
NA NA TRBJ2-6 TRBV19 CASSIGSSGANVLTF TGTGCCAGTAGTATAGGGAGCTCTGGGGCCAACGTCCTGACTTTC
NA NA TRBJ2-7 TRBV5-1 CASSSGGTVPYEQYF TGCGCCAGCAGCTCGGGGGGGACAGTCCCCTACGAGCAGTACTTC
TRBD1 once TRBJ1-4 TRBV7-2 CASSLEAGGPEKLFF TGTGCCAGCAGCTTAGAGGCAGGGGGCCCCGAAAAACTGTTTTTT
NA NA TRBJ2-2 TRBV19 CASKLEALPGTGELFF TGTGCCAGTAAACTTGAAGCCCTGCCGGGCACCGGGGAGCTGTTTTTT
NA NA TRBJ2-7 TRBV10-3 CAIGQGRYEQYF TGTGCCATCGGCCAGGGCAGGTACGAGCAGTACTTC